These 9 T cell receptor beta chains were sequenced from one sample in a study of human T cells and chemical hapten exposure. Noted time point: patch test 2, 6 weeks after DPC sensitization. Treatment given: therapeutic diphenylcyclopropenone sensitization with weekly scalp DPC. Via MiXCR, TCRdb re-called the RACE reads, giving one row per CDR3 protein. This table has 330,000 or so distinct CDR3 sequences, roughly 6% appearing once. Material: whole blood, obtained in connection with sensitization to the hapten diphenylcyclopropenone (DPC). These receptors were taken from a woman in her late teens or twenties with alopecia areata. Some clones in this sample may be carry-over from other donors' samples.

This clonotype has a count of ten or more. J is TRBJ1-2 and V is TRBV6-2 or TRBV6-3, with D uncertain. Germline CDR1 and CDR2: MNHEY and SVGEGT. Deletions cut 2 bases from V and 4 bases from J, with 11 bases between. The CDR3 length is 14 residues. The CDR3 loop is CASSYNGETYGYTF. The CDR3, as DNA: TGTGCCAGCAGTTACAATGGGGAGACCTATGGCTACACCTTC.

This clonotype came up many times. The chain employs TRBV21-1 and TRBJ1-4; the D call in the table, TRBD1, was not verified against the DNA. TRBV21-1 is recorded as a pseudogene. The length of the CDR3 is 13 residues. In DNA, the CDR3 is TGTGCCAGAGACAAAGCCAGGGATGAAAAACTGTTTTTT. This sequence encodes CARDKARDEKLFF.

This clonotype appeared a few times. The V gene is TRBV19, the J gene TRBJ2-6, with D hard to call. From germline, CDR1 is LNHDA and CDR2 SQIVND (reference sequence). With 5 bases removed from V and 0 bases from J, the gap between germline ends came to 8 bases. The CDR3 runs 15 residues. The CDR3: CASSLELSGANVLTF. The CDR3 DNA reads TGTGCCAGTAGTCTTGAGCTCTCTGGGGCCAACGTCCTGACTTTC.

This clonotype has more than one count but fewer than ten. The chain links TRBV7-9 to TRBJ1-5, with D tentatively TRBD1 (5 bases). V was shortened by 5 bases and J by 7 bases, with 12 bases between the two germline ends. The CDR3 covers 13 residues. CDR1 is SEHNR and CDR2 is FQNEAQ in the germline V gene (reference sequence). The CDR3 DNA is TGTGCCAGCAGCCCAACGGGGGAGCAGCCCCAGCATTTT. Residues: CASSPTGEQPQHF.

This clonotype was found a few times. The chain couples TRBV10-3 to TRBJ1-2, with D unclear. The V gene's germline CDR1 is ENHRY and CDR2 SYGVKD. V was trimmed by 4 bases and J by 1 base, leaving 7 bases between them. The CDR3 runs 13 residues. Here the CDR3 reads CAISVEVNYGYTF. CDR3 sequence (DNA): TGTGCCATCAGTGTGGAGGTTAACTATGGCTACACCTTC.

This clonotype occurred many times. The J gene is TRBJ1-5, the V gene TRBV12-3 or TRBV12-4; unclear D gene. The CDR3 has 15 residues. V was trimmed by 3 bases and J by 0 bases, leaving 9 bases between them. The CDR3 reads CASSFLQDSNQPQHF. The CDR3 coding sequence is TGTGCCAGCAGTTTCTTGCAGGATAGCAATCAGCCCCAGCATTTT.

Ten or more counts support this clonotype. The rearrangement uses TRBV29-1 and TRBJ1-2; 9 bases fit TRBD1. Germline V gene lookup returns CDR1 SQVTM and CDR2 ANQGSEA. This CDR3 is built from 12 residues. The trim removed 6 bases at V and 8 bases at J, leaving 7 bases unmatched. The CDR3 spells CSVEQGAGGYTF. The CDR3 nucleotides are TGCAGCGTGGAACAGGGGGCGGGAGGCTACACCTTC.

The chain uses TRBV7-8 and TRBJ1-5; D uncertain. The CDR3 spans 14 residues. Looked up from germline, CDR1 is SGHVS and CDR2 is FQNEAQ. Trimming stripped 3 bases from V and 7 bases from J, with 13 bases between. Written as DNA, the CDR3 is TGTGCCAGCAGCTTCGGGGATCCTAGGCAGCCCCAGCATTTT. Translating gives CASSFGDPRQPQHF.

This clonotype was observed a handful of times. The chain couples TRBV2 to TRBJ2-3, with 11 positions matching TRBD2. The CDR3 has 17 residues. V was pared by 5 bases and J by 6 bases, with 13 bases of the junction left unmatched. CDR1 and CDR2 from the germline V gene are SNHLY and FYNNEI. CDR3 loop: CASSSPISGGGLDTQYF. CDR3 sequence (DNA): TGTGCCAGCAGTAGCCCCATTAGCGGGGGGGGGCTGGATACGCAGTATTTT.